Only a few counts were recorded for the clone carrying this T cell receptor beta chain. Its specificity is not known. Before any sequencing was done, the ViraFEST assay used viral peptide pools to expand antigen-specific CD4+ T cells. Culture proceeded for approximately 10 days, and CD4+ T cells were then isolated. People in the vaccine group had not been infected with SARS-CoV-2 before, and their nucleocapsid antibodies were negative. PBMC cultures contained over 1.5 million cells per well, roughly 10 IU/ml IL-2 and around 9.4 ug/ml peptides. IL-2 medium took the place of half the medium on both days 3 and 7. Sequencing was performed with immunoSEQ multiplex PCR; in TCRdb, only in-frame clones are kept and a portion is missing. Of about 38,000 clones in the sample, around 67% were seen once. Trimming shortened V by 4 bases and J by 0 bases, and 14 bases separated the two germline ends. Germline V lookup: CDR1 SGHRS, CDR2 YFSETQ. The CDR3 extends over 16 amino acids.

The data stem from a study of vaccination effects on CD4 cells after COVID-19. As for the study in general: Vaccine administered to participants consisted of two doses of either BNT162b2 or mRNA-1273.

The source material was CD4+ T cells from PBMCs cultured with SARS-CoV-2 spike peptides, sampled before COVID-19 vaccination. The clonotype comes from a human donor who received a COVID-19 vaccine. The chain couples TRBV5-1 to TRBJ2-1; D unclear. The CDR3 is CASSPSWVRSYNEQFF. The DNA of the CDR3 is TGCGCCAGCAGCCCCTCCTGGGTGCGCTCCTACAATGAGCAGTTCTTC. Full variable domain (rest looked up from reference TRBV5-1 and TRBJ2-1): KAGVTQTPRYLIKTRGQQVTLSCSPISGHRSVSWYQQTPGQGLQFLFEYFSETQRNKGNFPGRFSGRQFSNSRSEMNVSTLELGDSALYLCASSPSWVRSYNEQFFGPGTRLTVL.